The 8 T cell receptor beta chains below were found in one sample sequenced in a study of T cell changes during pregnancy in multiple sclerosis. Only in-frame clones appear in the TCRdb table, and some are missing; sequencing was by immunoSEQ multiplex PCR. The sample holds under 50,000 clones, about 87% seen once. Sequences were derived from CD4+ T cells from peripheral blood mononuclear cells, sampled before pregnancy. The origin of the receptors is a female donor with multiple sclerosis, enrolled in a pregnancy study.

The chain couples TRBV4-3 to TRBJ1-3; D possibly corresponds to TRBD1 (5 bases). This CDR3 region has 15 residues. Germline loops: CDR1 LGHNA, CDR2 YSLEER. V was shortened by 1 base and J by 2 bases, with 9 bases between the two germline ends. CDR3 in DNA: TGCGCCAGCAGCCAAGTCCAGGGTCCTGGAAACACCATATATTTT. Residues: CASSQVQGPGNTIYF.

This sequence joins TRBV30 and TRBJ2-1; a possible D gene is TRBD2 (6 bases). The V end lost 4 bases, the J end lost 7 bases, and 14 bases lay between the germline ends. The CDR3 covers 13 residues. Germline CDR1 and CDR2: GTSNPN and SVGIG (reference sequence). In nucleotides, the CDR3 is TGTGCCTGGACCTCATGGGGGAGGAATGAGCAGTTCTTC. Translation: CAWTSWGRNEQFF.

The chain recombines TRBV7-3 with TRBJ2-3; the match to TRBD2 covers 7 bases. Trimming removed 4 bases from V and 2 bases from J; junction bases left unmatched: 3. Germline CDR1 is SGHTA and CDR2 is FQGTGA. The CDR3 consists of 14 residues. In nucleotides, the CDR3 is TGTGCCAGCAGCTATAGCGGGTTCACAGATACGCAGTATTTT. Amino acids: CASSYSGFTDTQYF.

This clone came up once. The gene calls are TRBV14 and TRBJ2-5; 7 bases line up with TRBD1. CDR1 and CDR2 from the germline V gene are SGHDN and FVKESK. The CDR3 covers 13 residues. J was trimmed by 1 base and V by 8 bases; bases with no gene match: 4. In DNA form, the CDR3 reads TGTGCCAGCTCGGGACAGCTCCAAGAGACCCAGTACTTC. It specifies CASSGQLQETQYF.

This chain connects TRBV11-3 to TRBJ2-7, with TRBD2 matching 9 bases. This CDR3 region has 15 residues. Germline CDR1 reads SGHNT; CDR2 reads YENEEA. V was pared by 1 base and J by 7 bases, with 8 bases of the junction left unmatched. CDR3 nucleotides: TGTGCCAGCAGCTTAGGTTCTAGCGGGGAGAGGGAGCAGTACTTC. Translation: CASSLGSSGEREQYF.

The chain recombines TRBV6-6 with TRBJ2-5, with a possible D match to TRBD2 (5 bases). The V gene's germline CDR1 is MNHNY and CDR2 SVGAGI (reference sequence). The CDR3 covers 12 residues. Trimming pared 10 bases from V and 1 base from J, leaving 10 bases between. CDR3 nucleotides: TGTGCCACCGCCGGAGGCCAAGAGACCCAGTACTTC. Encoded protein: CATAGGQETQYF.

The J gene is TRBJ2-3, the V gene TRBV5-1; TRBD2 is a possible D gene (6 bases). This CDR3 is built from 15 residues. Trimming pared 3 bases from V and 0 bases from J, leaving 11 bases between. CDR1 SGHRS and CDR2 YFSETQ come from the germline V gene. The CDR3 sequence is CASSWGAGSTDTQYF. The DNA of the CDR3 is TGCGCCAGCAGCTGGGGAGCGGGTAGCACAGATACGCAGTATTTT.

This rearrangement joins TRBV15 to TRBJ2-2, with 7 bases aligning to TRBD2. The CDR3 sequence is 17 residues long. V lost 1 base to trimming and J lost 6 bases; unmatched junction nucleotides: 11. CDR1 and CDR2 (germline): LNHNV, YYDKDF (reference sequence). The CDR3: CATSRGDAGVVAGELFF. The CDR3 nucleotides read TGTGCCACCAGCAGAGGCGATGCGGGGGTGGTCGCCGGGGAGCTGTTTTTT.